The sequence of this T cell receptor beta chain was determined in a study of T cells after yellow fever vaccination. Study-wide results and caveats: From the bulk population, abundant clonotypes could contaminate and appear within FACS-sorted repertoires. A small proportion of clonotypes was detected in both the CD4 and CD8 compartments. Post-booster repertoires again held most primary-vaccination clones (about 96% CD4, roughly 88% CD8).

The CDR3 has 14 amino acids. J lost 3 bases, V lost 6 bases, and 7 bases had no gene match. TCRdb used MiXCR to reprocess the 5' RACE reads, holding one entry per CDR3 protein. The repertoire holds roughly 400,000 distinct CDR3 sequences, about 19% seen once, with roughly 19% in the top ten. Points on this clonotype: Antigen specificity is unknown.

This material consisted of PBMCs, taken before the yellow fever booster vaccination. The chain employs TRBV12-3 or TRBV12-4 and TRBJ1-1; 7 bases match TRBD1. The receptor's source is a man aged 18 to 30 who received the YFV17D yellow fever vaccine. Here the CDR3 reads CASSPQGGHTEAFF. The CDR3 DNA reads TGTGCCAGCAGCCCCCAGGGGGGGCACACTGAAGCTTTCTTT.